The T cell receptor beta chain under discussion was sequenced for a study of graft-versus-host responses after intestinal transplantation. The wider study: Isolated intestinal, liver-intestinal, or multivisceral transplants were what recipients had. Study-wide results and limits: Recipient marrow held GvH clones, some first seen in ileum or blood. Peak levels of circulating GvH clones tracked with early post-transplant HvG declines. Across patients carrying graft-donor T cell macrochimerism, allografts held high graft-versus-host to host-versus-graft clonal ratios.

Germline V CDR1 and CDR2: MNHNS, SASEGT. The germline V and J ends were trimmed by 10 bases and 0 bases, with 9 bases remaining between them. The CDR3 consists of 13 residues. Some clones are missing from TCRdb's copy, which holds only in-frame ones; the method was immunoSEQ multiplex PCR. The sample has more than 65,000 clones; 84% are singletons. Notes on this clone: The antigen is undetermined.

The sequencing here drew on unstimulated CD4+ T cells sorted from spleen or lymph node cells, taken before transplant. V is TRBV6-1 and J is TRBJ2-2, with D possibly TRBD2 on 6 matching bases. This sequence originates from a human donor who was the organ donor for an intestinal transplant. The CDR3 loop reads CATGTSNTGELFF. The CDR3 bases are TGTGCCACTGGGACTTCGAACACCGGGGAGCTGTTTTTT.